This T cell receptor beta chain was obtained from a study of spatial heterogeneity in lung cancer. Time point: sample taken at primary tumor resection. The donor group consisted of approximately 77 patients who had untreated, early-stage non-small cell lung cancer. Unsorted samples of tumor, nontumor lung or frozen PBMC had their whole RNA sequenced. The presence of a unique molecular identifier marked each TCR cDNA molecule. TCRdb reprocessed the 5' RACE reads via MiXCR and lists one record per CDR3 protein. The repertoire includes about 27,000 distinct CDR3 sequences, 6.5% to 8% of them detected once, and 14% sits in the top ten. Broader study findings: More often at tumor resection than at routine follow-up, ubiquitous expanded tumor TCRs were detected in the blood.

The germline CDR1 and CDR2 sequences are MNHEY and SVGEGT. The CDR3 runs to 12 residues. V was clipped by 6 bases and J by 5 bases, with 8 bases between them. This clonotype was detected ten times or more. What it binds is unknown. The sequencing here drew on PBMCs, taken at surgery. The genes are TRBV6-2 or TRBV6-3 and TRBJ1-5, with D unresolved. This clonotype originated in a male donor with early-stage non-small cell lung cancer. This CDR3 is CASRFGDQPQHF. DNA for the CDR3: TGTGCCAGCAGATTTGGAGATCAGCCCCAGCATTTT.